The 31 T cell receptor beta chains below were found in one sample sequenced in a study of blood T cell repertoires in COVID-19. Generated by immunoSEQ multiplex PCR, the TCRdb table keeps only in-frame clones and is missing some. The sample has around 200,000 clones, more than 70% seen once. What was sequenced was peripheral blood. These receptor sequences come from a man aged 40-49 years with active or convalescent COVID-19.

Written as DNA, the CDR3 is TGCGCCAGCAGCCCACAACCGGGACAGAAAAATGAAAAACTGTTTTTT. Translated: CASSPQPGQKNEKLFF. The chain joins TRBV4-1 to TRBJ1-4; 7 nucleotides line up with TRBD1. V shed 4 bases, J shed 5 bases, and the junction held 10 bases outside the gene matches. Germline lookup yields CDR1 MGHRA and CDR2 YSYEKL. The CDR3 runs 16 residues.

The chain carries TRBV29-1 and TRBJ1-2, with D maybe TRBD1 (5 bases). The CDR3 covers 15 residues. CDR1 and CDR2 from the germline V gene are SQVTM and ANQGSEA. The V and J ends lost 4 bases and 4 bases respectively, with 19 bases between them. The CDR3 DNA reads TGCAGCGTTGTGCCCCCGGGGGAGGGGAGCTATGGCTACACCTTC. It translates to CSVVPPGEGSYGYTF.

The chain links TRBV5-5 to TRBJ2-1; 9 nucleotides align to TRBD2. V gave up 4 bases and J gave up 8 bases; unmatched junction bases: 19. CDR1 SGHKS and CDR2 YYEKEE come from the germline V gene (reference sequence). The CDR3 has 18 residues. The CDR3 spells CASSRIGVSGGPQDEQFF. The CDR3 DNA is TGTGCCAGCAGCCGGATCGGGGTTAGCGGGGGACCCCAGGATGAGCAGTTCTTC.

The chain uses TRBV18 and TRBJ2-1; TRBD2 might be the D (5 bases). Germline CDR1 is KGHSH and CDR2 is LQKENI. This CDR3 spans 19 amino acids. V gave up 3 bases and J gave up 0 bases, with 21 bases separating them. CDR3: CASSPPLGGGSNSYNEQFF. As DNA, the CDR3 is TGTGCCAGCTCACCTCCCCTGGGTGGCGGGTCAAACTCCTACAATGAGCAGTTCTTC.

V is TRBV2 and J is TRBJ1-6; 9 bases are a match to TRBD1. CDR1 is SNHLY, CDR2 FYNNEI, per germline. This CDR3 contains 15 residues. The V segment lost 5 bases and the J segment 9 bases; nucleotides outside the gene matches: 8. The chain's CDR3 is CASSHPGQGGSPLHF. As DNA, the CDR3 is TGTGCCAGCAGTCATCCGGGACAGGGTGGTTCACCCCTCCACTTT. Based on the CDR3 plus reference TRBV2 and TRBJ1-6, the full variable domain is EPEVTQTPSHQVTQMGQEVILRCVPISNHLYFYWYRQILGQKVEFLVSFYNNEISEKSEIFDDQFSVERPDGSNFTLKIRSTKLEDSAMYFCASSHPGQGGSPLHFGNGTRLTVT.

The rearrangement joins TRBV5-6 to TRBJ2-7; TRBD2 is a possible D gene (6 bases). Per germline, CDR1 SGHDT and CDR2 YYEEEE. The CDR3 sequence is 13 residues long. V gave up 2 bases and J gave up 7 bases, with 13 bases separating them. The CDR3 bases are TGTGCCAGCAGCTTCTACGACCGGGGGGAGCAGTACTTC. Translated, it gives CASSFYDRGEQYF.

This sequence joins TRBV7-8 and TRBJ2-7; D possibly corresponds to TRBD2 (5 bases). In germline, CDR1 is SGHVS, CDR2 FQNEAQ. The ends were cut back, 1 base at V and 0 bases at J, with 10 bases in the middle. The CDR3 runs 15 residues. The CDR3 DNA reads as TGTGCCAGCAGCTTAGGCGGGTCGGGCTCCTACGAGCAGTACTTC. Its protein is CASSLGGSGSYEQYF.

This sequence joins TRBV6-5 and TRBJ2-7; 8 nucleotides match TRBD1. This CDR3 is built from 14 residues. The V gene's germline CDR1 is MNHEY and CDR2 SVGAGI. The V segment lost 6 bases and the J segment 3 bases; nucleotides outside the gene matches: 7. The CDR3 is CASSRTGTSYEQYF. In DNA form, the CDR3 reads TGTGCCAGCAGCAGGACAGGGACAAGCTACGAGCAGTACTTC.

The V gene is TRBV3-1 (or the pseudogene TRBV3-2), the J gene TRBJ2-1; 7 bases agree with TRBD2. Germline lookup yields CDR1 LGHDT and CDR2 YNNKEL (reference sequence). The V segment lost 1 base and the J segment 7 bases; nucleotides outside the gene matches: 4. The CDR3 runs 14 residues. The CDR3 DNA reads TGTGCCAGCAGCCAAGTCTTGGGAGGGAATGAGCAGTTCTTC. It is translated as CASSQVLGGNEQFF.

The chain is built from TRBV6-2 or TRBV6-3 and TRBJ2-5; TRBD1 aligns across 7 bases. V lost 2 bases, J lost 2 bases, and 14 bases stayed unmatched. Germline-derived CDR1 and CDR2 are MNHEY and SVGEGT. The CDR3 is 18 amino acids. The CDR3 region is CASSYGTDTIPAQETQYF. The CDR3 DNA reads as TGTGCCAGCAGTTACGGGACAGACACGATACCGGCGCAAGAGACCCAGTACTTC.

The genes are TRBV28 and TRBJ2-7, with D unresolved. The CDR3 has 14 residues. CDR1 MDHEN and CDR2 SYDVKM come from the germline V gene. V was trimmed by 6 bases and J by 1 base, leaving 13 bases between them. The CDR3 loop reads CASSPPGLSYEQYF. In nucleotides, the CDR3 is TGTGCCAGCAGCCCACCCGGTCTTTCCTACGAGCAGTACTTC.

The rearrangement uses TRBV2 and TRBJ1-1, with a tentative D call TRBD1 (5 bases). Germline V gene lookup returns CDR1 SNHLY and CDR2 FYNNEI. CDR3 length: 14 amino acids. The V gene lost 7 bases and the J gene lost 1 base, with 13 bases spanning the gap. CDR3 loop: CASKIVGQNTEAFF. CDR3 DNA sequence: TGTGCCAGCAAGATTGTAGGACAGAACACTGAAGCTTTCTTT.

This chain connects TRBV6-5 to TRBJ2-3, with 12 bases aligning to TRBD2. Germline CDR1 reads MNHEY; CDR2 reads SVGAGI. V lost 6 bases, J lost 3 bases, and 4 bases stayed unmatched. This CDR3 region has 15 residues. The CDR3 sequence: CASRTSGGPTDTQYF. The CDR3 nucleotides are TGTGCCAGCAGAACTAGCGGGGGGCCTACAGATACGCAGTATTTT.

This clone was detected only once. V gene TRBV2 combines with J gene TRBJ2-1; D may be TRBD2 (7 bases). Trimming shortened V by 7 bases and J by 7 bases, and 17 bases separated the two germline ends. CDR1 and CDR2 (germline): SNHLY, FYNNEI. This CDR3 comprises 14 residues. The CDR3 region is CASTRGGSGNEQFF. CDR3 DNA: TGTGCCAGCACCAGGGGCGGGAGTGGAAATGAGCAGTTCTTC.

The CDR3 region is CSASNQEASYGYTF. The CDR3 DNA is TGCAGTGCTAGTAACCAGGAAGCATCTTATGGCTACACCTTC. The chain is built from TRBV20-1 and TRBJ1-2, with D unresolved. Germline CDR1 is DFQATT and CDR2 is SNEGSKA (reference sequence). V was pared by 3 bases and J by 5 bases, with 16 bases between. The CDR3 runs 14 residues.

The V and J genes are TRBV20-1 and TRBJ1-5; 7 bases align to TRBD1. Germline values: CDR1 DFQATT, CDR2 SNEGSKA (reference sequence). CDR3 length: 17 residues. J gave up 0 bases and V 3 bases, and 11 bases lay outside the gene matches. The CDR3 DNA reads TGCAGTGCTAGTTTGACAGGGCGCTCGTATAGCAATCAGCCCCAGCATTTT. This translates into CSASLTGRSYSNQPQHF.

This clone has only a few counts. The CDR3 sequence: CASSLTGNGYTF. The CDR3 DNA follows: TGTGCCAGCAGCTTAACGGGTAATGGCTACACCTTC. The J gene is TRBJ1-2, the V gene TRBV7-9; no definite D call. Between the trimmed V and J ends, which lost 2 bases and 6 bases, there was a span of 7 bases. From germline, CDR1 is SEHNR and CDR2 FQNEAQ (reference sequence). The CDR3 consists of 12 residues.

The chain employs TRBV11-3 and TRBJ1-5; unclear D gene. V shed 0 bases and J shed 4 bases, with 4 bases lying between them. The length of the CDR3 is 13 residues. Germline lookup yields CDR1 SGHNT and CDR2 YENEEA. The CDR3 coding sequence is TGTGCCAGCAGCTTAGAGTCGAATCAGCCCCAGCATTTT. Amino acid sequence: CASSLESNQPQHF.

The V and J genes are TRBV3-1 (or the pseudogene TRBV3-2) and TRBJ2-2, with a possible D match to TRBD2 (7 bases). Germline V lookup: CDR1 LGHDT, CDR2 YNNKEL (reference sequence). CDR3 length equals 15 residues. V was cut by 6 bases and J by 1 base, with 12 bases left in between. The CDR3 spells CASRRGAKNTGELFF. The CDR3 bases are TGTGCCAGCAGACGGGGGGCTAAGAACACCGGGGAGCTGTTTTTT.

In this sample, this clone turned up once. J is TRBJ1-3 and V is TRBV19; tentative D call: TRBD1 (6 bases). Germline V CDR1 and CDR2: LNHDA, SQIVND (reference sequence). This CDR3 is built from 14 residues. Trimming cost V 8 bases and J 1 base, with 12 bases left between them. The CDR3, as DNA: TGTGCCAGTGGGTTAAGGGGGTCTGGAAACACCATATATTTT. Protein product: CASGLRGSGNTIYF.

The V gene is TRBV5-6, the J gene TRBJ2-3; D might be TRBD2 (5 bases). The germline V and J ends were trimmed by 0 bases and 4 bases, with 9 bases remaining between them. Germline V lookup: CDR1 SGHDT, CDR2 YYEEEE. This CDR3 comprises 14 residues. This CDR3 is CASSLDQRSDTQYF. The CDR3 DNA sequence: TGTGCCAGCAGCTTGGACCAGCGGTCAGATACGCAGTATTTT.

This clone was detected only a few times. CDR3 protein: CASSPPDSLYGYTF. Written as DNA, the CDR3 is TGTGCCAGCAGCCCCCCCGACAGCCTCTATGGCTACACCTTC. This rearrangement joins TRBV3-1 (or the pseudogene TRBV3-2) to TRBJ1-2; TRBD1 is a possible D gene (5 bases). Germline V lookup: CDR1 LGHDT, CDR2 YNNKEL (reference sequence). This CDR3 contains 14 residues. Trimming left V 4 bases short and J 4 bases short, with 13 bases between.

V gene TRBV11-2 combines with J gene TRBJ2-1, with unresolved D. V was cut by 5 bases and J by 10 bases, with 9 bases left in between. In germline, CDR1 is SGHAT, CDR2 FQNNGV. The CDR3 spans 11 residues. CDR3 bases: TGTGCCAGCAGCAAAACTATCGAGCAGTTCTTC. It codes for CASSKTIEQFF. The full variable domain, in which reference TRBV11-2 and TRBJ2-1 provide the parts outside the CDR3, is EAGVAQSPRYKIIEKRQSVAFWCNPISGHATLYWYQQILGQGPKLLIQFQNNGVVDDSQLPKDRFSAERLKGVDSTLKIQPAKLEDSAVYLCASSKTIEQFFGPGTRLTVL.

This clone was recorded a few times. This chain uses TRBV24-1 with TRBJ2-1, with 8 bases matching TRBD2. The V segment lost 7 bases and the J segment 7 bases; nucleotides outside the gene matches: 14. CDR1 and CDR2 from the germline V gene are KGHDR and SFDVKD. This CDR3 has 16 residues. The CDR3 here is CATSLAGGLPGNEQFF. The CDR3 region has the DNA TGTGCCACCAGCCTGGCGGGAGGTCTCCCGGGGAATGAGCAGTTCTTC.

The chain has TRBV18 and TRBJ1-1; no clear D gene. V shed 3 bases and J shed 1 base, with 12 bases lying between them. The CDR3 sequence is 15 residues long. The germline gives CDR1 KGHSH, CDR2 LQKENI. This CDR3 reads CASSPPSRENTEAFF. The CDR3 bases are TGTGCCAGCTCACCTCCCTCGCGAGAGAACACTGAAGCTTTCTTT. Complete variable domain (other parts from reference TRBV18 and TRBJ1-1): NAGVMQNPRHLVRRRGQEARLRCSPMKGHSHVYWYRQLPEEGLKFMVYLQKENIIDESGMPKERFSAEFPKEGPSILRIQQVVRGDSAAYFCASSPPSRENTEAFFGQGTRLTVV.

The J gene is TRBJ1-2, the V gene TRBV2; possible D gene TRBD1, 5 bases. This CDR3 is 12 amino acids long. Germline CDR1 is SNHLY and CDR2 is FYNNEI. Trimming took 6 bases from V and 4 from J, leaving 9 bases between them. CDR3 amino acids: CASRERGYGYTF. The CDR3 coding sequence is TGTGCCAGCAGGGAAAGGGGCTATGGCTACACCTTC. The full variable domain, with the rest looked up from reference TRBV2 and TRBJ1-2, is EPEVTQTPSHQVTQMGQEVILRCVPISNHLYFYWYRQILGQKVEFLVSFYNNEISEKSEIFDDQFSVERPDGSNFTLKIRSTKLEDSAMYFCASRERGYGYTFGSGTRLTVV.

This rearrangement joins TRBV5-1 to TRBJ2-3, with 13 nucleotides matching TRBD2. CDR3 size: 16 residues. J lost 1 base, V lost 3 bases, and 2 bases had no gene match. CDR1 and CDR2 from the germline V gene are SGHRS and YFSETQ. The CDR3 DNA reads as TGCGCCAGCAGCTCGGGGACTAGCGGGGGCACAGATACGCAGTATTTT. This sequence encodes CASSSGTSGGTDTQYF.

The rearrangement uses TRBV6-6 and TRBJ1-2; D is undetermined. This CDR3 is built from 13 residues. V was clipped by 6 bases and J by 2 bases, with 10 bases between them. Germline CDR1 is MNHNY and CDR2 is SVGAGI (reference sequence). CDR3 sequence (DNA): TGTGCCAGCAGCCCCACAGTCAACTATGGCTACACCTTC. Translating gives CASSPTVNYGYTF.

V and J are TRBV5-1 and TRBJ1-1; 8 bases fit TRBD1. The length of the CDR3 is 16 residues. V trimming: 4 bases; J trimming: 7 bases; junction bases outside the gene matches: 15. Germline lookup yields CDR1 SGHRS and CDR2 YFSETQ. As DNA, the CDR3 is TGCGCCAGCAGCCCGCAAAGCCGCAGGGGGCCCCATGAAGCTTTCTTT. Its protein product is CASSPQSRRGPHEAFF. The variable domain in full, with the rest retrieved from reference TRBV5-1 and TRBJ1-1, is KAGVTQTPRYLIKTRGQQVTLSCSPISGHRSVSWYQQTPGQGLQFLFEYFSETQRNKGNFPGRFSGRQFSNSRSEMNVSTLELGDSALYLCASSPQSRRGPHEAFFGQGTRLTVV.

This chain connects TRBV11-2 to TRBJ1-1; the match to TRBD1 covers 8 bases. V shed 0 bases and J 4 bases; nucleotides not matched to a gene: 4. Germline V gene data show CDR1 as SGHAT and CDR2 as FQNNGV. This CDR3 comprises 15 residues. The CDR3 sequence is CASSLEGTGSTEAFF. CDR3 in DNA: TGTGCCAGCAGCTTAGAAGGGACAGGAAGCACTGAAGCTTTCTTT.

V is TRBV5-1 and J is TRBJ1-1, with D unclear. Germline V gene data show CDR1 as SGHRS and CDR2 as YFSETQ. This CDR3 has 16 amino acids. V dropped 0 bases and J dropped 3 bases, with 15 bases sitting between them. CDR3: CASSLGPGGRDTEAFF. The CDR3 region has the DNA TGCGCCAGCAGCTTGGGTCCGGGAGGGCGAGACACTGAAGCTTTCTTT.